These T cell receptor beta chains were read from a single sample in a study of blood T cell repertoires in COVID-19. TCRdb's copy holds only in-frame clones and misses some; the assay was immunoSEQ multiplex PCR. The data show approximately 150,000 clones, around four fifths seen once. Sequencing was carried out using peripheral blood. All receptors come from a woman aged 80 or over with COVID-19, enrolled during active disease. CDR3s include the opening cysteine and the closing phenylalanine or tryptophan. Each record gives: J gene, D gene, clone size, V gene, CDR3 protein, CDR3 DNA. D genes are given only for firm matches. Size is omitted from some rows. Given values are once, few, many or a class for expanded clones.

>TRBJ1-6|-|once|TRBV19
CASSMDRNSYNSPLHF
TGTGCCAGTAGTATGGACAGAAACTCCTATAATTCACCCCTCCACTTT
>TRBJ1-1|TRBD1|-|TRBV19
CASSVGQFNTEAFF
TGTGCCAGTAGTGTGGGACAGTTTAACACTGAAGCTTTCTTT
>TRBJ2-7|-|-|TRBV2
CASSETYTLEQYF
TGTGCCAGCAGTGAGACATACACACTCGAGCAGTACTTC
>TRBJ2-2|-|-|TRBV11-2
CASSLDLVRANTGELFF
TGTGCCAGCAGCTTAGATCTGGTCAGGGCGAACACCGGGGAGCTGTTTTTT
>TRBJ2-5|TRBD1|-|TRBV11-3
CASSRAGTEQETQYF
TGTGCCAGCAGCCGGGCCGGGACAGAGCAAGAGACCCAGTACTTC
>TRBJ2-3|-|-|TRBV7-2
CASSLARSTDTQYF
TGTGCCAGCAGCTTAGCTAGAAGCACAGATACGCAGTATTTT
>TRBJ1-2|-|-|TRBV28
CASSLGVRGYTF
TGTGCCAGCAGTTTGGGAGTGCGGGGCTACACCTTC
>TRBJ2-5|TRBD1|-|TRBV18
CASSPRTGDQETQYF
TGTGCCAGCTCACCTCGGACAGGGGATCAAGAGACCCAGTACTTC
>TRBJ1-1|TRBD1|-|TRBV7-3
CASSPGTGSTEAFF
TGTGCCAGCAGCCCTGGGACAGGGAGCACTGAAGCTTTCTTT
>TRBJ2-3|TRBD2|-|TRBV11-3
CASSPDGGDTDTQYF
TGTGCCAGCAGCCCTGACGGGGGGGACACAGATACGCAGTATTTT
>TRBJ1-4|-|-|TRBV5-1
CASSPPRVTNEKLFF
TGCGCCAGCAGCCCCCCTCGGGTCACTAATGAAAAACTGTTTTTT
>TRBJ2-5|TRBD2|-|TRBV6-5
CASSYSAGAQETQYF
TGTGCCAGCAGTTACTCAGCGGGGGCCCAAGAGACCCAGTACTTC
>TRBJ1-4|-|-|TRBV3-1/TRBV3-2
CASSLHLGRENEKLFF
TGTGCCAGCAGCCTTCATTTGGGACGGGAGAATGAAAAACTGTTTTTT
>TRBJ1-2|-|-|TRBV27
CASSLSPALQGPLYGYTF
TGTGCCAGCAGTTTATCTCCAGCCCTACAGGGTCCCCTCTATGGCTACACCTTC
>TRBJ2-7|TRBD2|-|TRBV5-1
CASSLELASVDEQYF
TGCGCCAGCAGCTTGGAACTAGCGAGCGTCGACGAGCAGTACTTC
>TRBJ1-5|TRBD1|-|TRBV10-3
CAIRDRQGNQPQHF
TGTGCCATCAGGGATAGACAGGGTAATCAGCCCCAGCATTTT
>TRBJ2-4|TRBD2|few|TRBV5-1
CASSTGLAGSKVAKNIQYF
TGCGCCAGCAGCACGGGACTAGCGGGGTCAAAGGTAGCCAAAAACATTCAGTACTTC
>TRBJ2-3|TRBD2|-|TRBV6-2/TRBV6-3
CASSWGLAGAADTQYF
TGTGCCAGCAGTTGGGGACTAGCGGGAGCGGCAGATACGCAGTATTTT
>TRBJ1-4|-|-|TRBV7-2
CASSLGSATNEKLFF
TGTGCCAGCAGCTTAGGTTCCGCAACTAATGAAAAACTGTTTTTT
>TRBJ1-6|TRBD1|-|TRBV5-4
CASSIYDGQGGDSPLHF
TGTGCCAGCAGCATATACGACGGACAGGGGGGTGATTCACCCCTCCACTTT